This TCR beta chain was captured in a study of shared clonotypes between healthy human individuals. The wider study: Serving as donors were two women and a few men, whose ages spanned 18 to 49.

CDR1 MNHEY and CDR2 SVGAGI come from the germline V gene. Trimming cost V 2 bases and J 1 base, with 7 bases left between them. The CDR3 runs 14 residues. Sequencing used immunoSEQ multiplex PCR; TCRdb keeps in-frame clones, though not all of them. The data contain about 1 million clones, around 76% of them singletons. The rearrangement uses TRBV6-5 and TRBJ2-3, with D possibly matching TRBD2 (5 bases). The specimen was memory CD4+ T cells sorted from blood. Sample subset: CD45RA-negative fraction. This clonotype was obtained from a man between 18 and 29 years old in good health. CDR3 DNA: TGTGCCAGCAGTTACCGGACTCGCACAGATACGCAGTATTTT. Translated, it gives CASSYRTRTDTQYF.